This T cell receptor (beta chain) was recorded in a study of OX40 agonist ivuxolimab in advanced cancers. In the study overall: Patients enrolled in dose escalation were diagnosed with hepatocellular carcinoma, melanoma, renal cell or head and neck cancer.

Germline V lookup: CDR1 SGDLS, CDR2 YYNGEE. V dropped 0 bases and J dropped 4 bases, with 11 bases sitting between them. This CDR3 is 15 amino acids long. Libraries were prepared by immunoSEQ multiplex PCR; TCRdb keeps only in-frame clonotypes and omits some of them. The table shows 25,000 or so clones, with roughly 85% occurring only once. The receptor's source is an adult with an advanced solid tumor such as melanoma, head and neck, liver or kidney cancer. Sequencing was performed on CD4+ or CD8+ T cells sorted from blood, taken in a trial of the OX40 agonist ivuxolimab. The chain carries TRBV9 and TRBJ2-1; maybe TRBD2 (7 bases). The CDR3 DNA sequence: TGTGCCAGCAGCGTAGCCGGGGGGCCGTACAATGAGCAGTTCTTC. Its translation: CASSVAGGPYNEQFF.